This T cell receptor (beta chain) was profiled in a study of CD8+ T cells in alopecia areata (dated by TCRdb to the late 2010s). Broadly, across the study: The treated patients took part in an open-label pilot trial in which moderate-to-severe alopecia areata was treated with oral tofacitinib at 5 to 10 mg twice daily. Scalp clonality was compared among normal scalp (n=4), patchy alopecia areata scalp (n=8), and alopecia totalis/universalis scalp (n=8). For the treated patients, the SALT score, which quantifies what percentage of scalp surface area is affected, served as the measure of disease severity. Biopsies were taken from tofacitinib-treated patients at baseline and again at 4 and 24 weeks into treatment, and several of those patients also had a later scalp biopsy. Patients stayed on tofacitinib for 6 to 18 months and then had 6 months of follow-up off drug so that delayed response and recurrence could be assessed. TCRbeta CDR3 regions were amplified by immunoSEQ multiplex PCR using 35 Vbeta forward and 13 Jbeta reverse primers. To study T cell clonal expansion in alopecia areata, the researchers applied high-throughput TCRbeta sequencing to both the C3H/HeJ mouse model and human patients. Human TCRbeta sequencing covered scalp tissue and sorted CD4+ and CD8+ peripheral blood T cells from patchy and totalis/universalis alopecia areata patients and healthy controls. RNA was obtained with the PAXgene miRNA kit for fixed scalp, the miRNeasy kit for PBMCs, and the RNeasy kit for mouse skin. The study at large found these results: Shared TCR sequences between patients were less evident than in mice, which may be partly attributable to HLA diversity in the patient population. Unlike mouse skin, which is dominated by gammadelta T cells, normal human skin has resident alphabeta T cells that are also sequenced, and this complicates analysis of the scalp TCR repertoire. Compared with normal scalp, lesional scalp had higher clonality and more expanded CD8+ clones, particularly in alopecia totalis/universalis, a pattern that suggests antigenic drive. Because the treated cohort was small and had just a single nonresponder, larger studies are needed to establish links between baseline CD8+ expansion and response. Tofacitinib significantly lowered scalp clonality and the number of expanded CD8+ clones among the top 100 scalp clones. Many expanded lesional clones persisted in scalp and blood during tofacitinib treatment, which may partly explain relapse after stopping treatment.

From its cysteine to its phenylalanine, the CDR3 spans 13 amino acids. Only CDR3 DNA is held: 39 bases, read in frame from base 1. Trimming removed 3 bases from V and 6 bases from J, leaving 11 bases between the germline ends. The germline V gene (reference sequence) sets CDR1 to GTSNPN and CDR2 to SVGIG. Library method: the immunoSEQ multiplex PCR assay. For TCR sequencing, RNA was extracted from every sample and reverse transcribed into cDNA to serve as template. SuperScript III was used for first-strand cDNA synthesis, primed with a 2:1 mix of oligo-dT and random hexamers. A synthetic immune receptor repertoire was used to gauge amplification bias, and whatever bias remained was removed computationally. As for how the authors treated the data: Raw reads were preprocessed for error removal, and CDR3 was defined according to IMGT conventions as running from the conserved cysteine to phenylalanine. Clonality was computed by normalizing Shannon entropy by log2 of the number of productive unique TCRs and subtracting the result from 1. Whether scalp clones were CD4 or CD8 was inferred by matching scalp TCRbeta sequences against CD4 and CD8 repertoires sorted from blood. This immuneACCESS table, as held by TCRdb, lists in-frame sequences with V and J called but not all clones. Of the missing ones, under half trace to an unresolved V gene in checked studies; the others have no known cause. D and trimming come from the DNA, and the V and J calls and clone size come from that table. The sample has about 190,000 clones on record, around 60% of them singletons. Approximately 1.3% of the sample rests with the top ten.

Explained via the paper, the treatment or condition label denotes: oral pan-JAK inhibitor, 5-10 mg twice daily. Peripheral blood and lesional scalp punch biopsies were obtained from patients with alopecia areata. After PBMCs were isolated by density centrifugation and stained for CD3, CD4 and CD8, a FACSAria was used to sort CD4+ and CD8+ T cells. As for this clone: The antigen it binds to is not known. No much larger clonotype is one base removed from it; base qualities were not supplied.

The source of this sequence is a human donor with alopecia areata. Source: CD4+ T cells sorted from blood, taken around week 50, from a patient treated with tofacitinib. The chain uses TRBV30 and TRBJ2-2, with TRBD1 tentatively as D gene (6 bases match). The DNA sequence is as follows: TGTGCCTGGAGGGCACAGGGTTCCGGGGAGCTGTTTTTT. Translated, it gives CAWRAQGSGELFF.